The 27 T cell receptor beta chains given below trace back to one sample, sequenced in a study of T cell changes during pregnancy in multiple sclerosis. Some clones are missing from TCRdb's copy, which holds only in-frame ones; the method was immunoSEQ multiplex PCR. The sample includes 52,000 or so clones, 85% to 90% of them seen just once. Sequenced here: CD4+ T cells from peripheral blood mononuclear cells, sampled in the first trimester of pregnancy. Every receptor here comes from a female donor with multiple sclerosis, enrolled in a pregnancy study.

The chain links TRBV4-1 to TRBJ1-4; TRBD1 aligns across 8 bases. The CDR3 totals 16 residues. CDR1 is MGHRA and CDR2 is YSYEKL in the germline V gene. Trimming at V came to 4 bases and at J to 3 bases, leaving 7 bases not matched to a gene. The CDR3 loop is CASSPSPGGSNEKLFF. The CDR3 DNA is TGCGCCAGCAGCCCCTCTCCAGGGGGCTCTAATGAAAAACTGTTTTTT.

This chain joins TRBV7-9 and TRBJ1-1; the D gene is possibly TRBD1 (5 bases). The CDR3 runs 14 residues. Trimming cost V 5 bases and J 3 bases, with 13 bases left between them. CDR1 and CDR2 (germline): SEHNR, FQNEAQ (reference sequence). The CDR3 spells CASSPSGTYTEAFF. CDR3 coding DNA: TGTGCCAGCAGCCCCTCCGGGACTTACACTGAAGCTTTCTTT.

J is TRBJ2-6 and V is TRBV6-1; 8 bases match TRBD2. Trimming removed 2 bases from V and 3 bases from J; junction bases left unmatched: 0. CDR3 length: 15 amino acids. The germline CDR1 and CDR2 sequences are MNHNS and SASEGT. In nucleotides, the CDR3 is TGTGCCAGCAGTGAACGGGGGGGTGGGGCCAACGTCCTGACTTTC. It is translated as CASSERGGGANVLTF.

This chain uses TRBV11-3 with TRBJ2-7; 7 nucleotides match TRBD1. Trimming removed 5 bases from V and 5 bases from J; junction bases left unmatched: 9. This CDR3 region has 14 residues. Looked up from germline, CDR1 is SGHNT and CDR2 is YENEEA. CDR3 sequence: CASSHPPGGNEQYF. The CDR3 DNA is TGTGCCAGCAGCCACCCGCCAGGGGGTAACGAGCAGTACTTC.

The chain couples TRBV7-2 to TRBJ2-1; D is perhaps TRBD2 (5 bases). V gave up 5 bases and J gave up 10 bases, with 15 bases separating them. This CDR3 spans 13 amino acids. Germline-derived CDR1 and CDR2 are SGHTA and FQGNSA. The CDR3 DNA is TGTGCCAGCAGCCGTTGGATGGAGGTCGAGCAGTTCTTC. It encodes CASSRWMEVEQFF.

The rearrangement joins TRBV6-6 to TRBJ1-2; D unresolved. The length of the CDR3 is 13 residues. V lost 4 bases to trimming and J lost 4 bases, with 10 bases between them. In germline, CDR1 is MNHNY, CDR2 SVGAGI (reference sequence). The CDR3 sequence is CASSSNSGYGYTF. In nucleotides, the CDR3 is TGTGCCAGCAGTTCCAACAGTGGCTATGGCTACACCTTC.

The V call is TRBV5-1, the J call TRBJ2-1, with TRBD2 identical over 7 bases. V was clipped by 1 base and J by 2 bases; unmatched bases: 6. The CDR3 runs 16 residues. CDR1 is SGHRS and CDR2 is YFSETQ in the germline V gene. The CDR3: CASSLSGVGPYNEQFF. The CDR3 DNA reads as TGCGCCAGCAGCTTGAGCGGGGTGGGGCCCTACAATGAGCAGTTCTTC. Full variable domain (rest looked up from reference TRBV5-1 and TRBJ2-1): KAGVTQTPRYLIKTRGQQVTLSCSPISGHRSVSWYQQTPGQGLQFLFEYFSETQRNKGNFPGRFSGRQFSNSRSEMNVSTLELGDSALYLCASSLSGVGPYNEQFFGPGTRLTVL.

The chain employs TRBV4-2 and TRBJ1-5; maybe TRBD1 (6 bases). This CDR3 contains 16 residues. The V end was cut by 1 base, the J end by 4 bases, with 14 bases between. Germline lookup yields CDR1 LGHNA and CDR2 YNFKEQ. As DNA, the CDR3 is TGTGCCAGCAGCCAAGTCGGAGACAGGCGTAATCAGCCCCAGCATTTT. This translates into CASSQVGDRRNQPQHF.

V is TRBV20-1 and J is TRBJ2-3; 7 bases are shared with TRBD1. The CDR3 covers 11 residues. V lost 5 bases to trimming and J lost 4 bases; unmatched junction nucleotides: 0. Germline V lookup: CDR1 DFQATT, CDR2 SNEGSKA (reference sequence). CDR3 bases: TGCAGTGCTGACAGGGCAGATACGCAGTATTTT. This codes for CSADRADTQYF.

V and J are TRBV27 and TRBJ1-6; tentative D call: TRBD1 (5 bases). This CDR3 is built from 14 residues. CDR1 is MNHEY, CDR2 SMNVEV, per germline (reference sequence). The V and J ends lost 1 base and 10 bases respectively, with 11 bases between them. Written as DNA, the CDR3 is TGTGCCAGCAGTTTATGGGAGGGGCGATCACCCCTCCACTTT. Its protein is CASSLWEGRSPLHF.

J is TRBJ1-1 and V is TRBV20-1; TRBD1 might be the D (5 bases). Trimming pared 3 bases from V and 8 bases from J, leaving 7 bases between. There are 10 residues in the CDR3. From germline, CDR1 is DFQATT and CDR2 SNEGSKA (reference sequence). CDR3 sequence: CSASYREAFF. The CDR3, as DNA: TGCAGTGCTAGTTACAGGGAAGCTTTCTTT.

The V call is TRBV7-9, the J call TRBJ2-6; D possibly corresponds to TRBD1 (5 bases). The V gene's germline CDR1 is SEHNR and CDR2 FQNEAQ (reference sequence). Trimming pared 3 bases from V and 0 bases from J, leaving 15 bases between. The CDR3 runs to 18 residues. CDR3 coding DNA: TGTGCCAGCAGCTTTGGCTTGGGGCAAACCTCTGGGGCCAACGTCCTGACTTTC. Residues: CASSFGLGQTSGANVLTF. Combining the CDR3 with reference TRBV7-9 and TRBJ2-6 gives the whole variable domain DTGVSQNPRHKITKRGQNVTFRCDPISEHNRLYWYRQTLGQGPEFLTYFQNEAQLEKSRLLSDRFSAERPKGSFSTLEIQRTEQGDSAMYLCASSFGLGQTSGANVLTFGAGSRLTVL.

This chain uses TRBV28 with TRBJ2-1, with 9 bases aligning to TRBD2. Germline trimming cut 6 bases from V and 3 bases from J; bases unmatched to any gene: 6. This CDR3 has 15 amino acids. From germline, CDR1 is MDHEN and CDR2 SYDVKM. The CDR3 bases are TGTGCCAGCAGCCGAAGACTAGCGGTCTACAATGAGCAGTTCTTC. Protein product: CASSRRLAVYNEQFF.

The CDR3 nucleotides are TGTGCCAGCAGCTTGGGACAGGGGAGCTACAATGAGCAGTTCTTC. Its protein is CASSLGQGSYNEQFF. The chain uses TRBV7-6 and TRBJ2-1; 10 nucleotides match TRBD1. The CDR3 contains 15 residues. J lost 3 bases, V lost 3 bases, and 2 bases had no gene match. The germline V gene has CDR1 SGHVS and CDR2 FNYEAQ.

This clone was counted a few times. The rearrangement uses TRBV7-2 and TRBJ2-1, with D tentatively TRBD2 (5 bases). Per germline, CDR1 SGHTA and CDR2 FQGNSA. Deletions cut 6 bases from V and 4 bases from J, with 22 bases between. The CDR3 runs 17 residues. CDR3 loop: CASRGLLDPLHYNEQFF. CDR3 DNA: TGTGCCAGCAGGGGCCTACTAGACCCTTTACATTACAATGAGCAGTTCTTC.

V is TRBV5-4 and J is TRBJ2-7, with 9 bases fitting TRBD2. The V gene's germline CDR1 is SGHNT and CDR2 YYREEE (reference sequence). V shed 0 bases, J shed 2 bases, and the junction held 6 bases outside the gene matches. This CDR3 is 16 amino acids long. CDR3 residues: CASSLARLAGPYEQYF. CDR3 in DNA: TGTGCCAGCAGCTTGGCCAGGCTAGCGGGACCCTACGAGCAGTACTTC.

The CDR3 protein is CATRVANTGELFF. The DNA for the CDR3 is TGTGCCACCAGAGTAGCGAACACCGGGGAGCTGTTTTTT. The V gene is TRBV5-6, the J gene TRBJ2-2; D not resolved. Trimming took off 9 bases at V and 0 bases at J, with 9 bases between the two ends. From germline, CDR1 is SGHDT and CDR2 YYEEEE. The length of the CDR3 is 13 residues.

CDR3 coding DNA: TGTGCCAGCAGCCCAAAACAGGGGGGATCCTACAATGAGCAGTTCTTC. Translated, it gives CASSPKQGGSYNEQFF. The chain couples TRBV7-9 to TRBJ2-1; 8 nucleotides align to TRBD1. Germline V gene data show CDR1 as SEHNR and CDR2 as FQNEAQ (reference sequence). V shed 5 bases and J 1 base; nucleotides not matched to a gene: 7. The CDR3 covers 16 residues.

V and J are TRBV28 and TRBJ1-4, with D possibly TRBD1 on 5 matching bases. Germline loops: CDR1 MDHEN, CDR2 SYDVKM. CDR3 size: 15 residues. V was trimmed by 4 bases and J by 7 bases, leaving 16 bases between them. This chain's CDR3 is CASSSQDGGGEKLFF. CDR3 nucleotides: TGTGCCAGCAGTTCCCAAGACGGGGGGGGTGAAAAACTGTTTTTT.

V and J are TRBV6-6 and TRBJ2-7, with 10 bases lining up with TRBD2. CDR3 size: 16 residues. With 2 bases clipped from V and 8 bases from J, the junction kept 12 bases outside the gene matches. The germline gives CDR1 MNHNY, CDR2 SVGAGI (reference sequence). This CDR3 is CASSYGSSGGRNKQYF. Here the CDR3 DNA reads TGTGCCAGCAGTTACGGGTCTAGCGGGGGACGAAATAAGCAGTACTTC.

V gene TRBV5-6 combines with J gene TRBJ2-4; D remains ambiguous. CDR1 SGHDT and CDR2 YYEEEE come from the germline V gene. This CDR3 is 15 amino acids long. The V end was cut by 6 bases, the J end by 4 bases, with 17 bases between. The CDR3 region has the DNA TGTGCCAGCACCCACGGAGCTCAGAGAAAAAACATTCAGTACTTC. It yields the protein CASTHGAQRKNIQYF.

V is TRBV11-3 and J is TRBJ2-5, with D possibly TRBD1 on 6 matching bases. Germline assignment: CDR1 SGHNT and CDR2 YENEEA. Between the trimmed V and J ends, which lost 5 bases and 5 bases, there was a span of 15 bases. This CDR3 is built from 14 residues. The CDR3 DNA follows: TGTGCCAGCAGCCTTATACGGACAGCCGAGACCCAGTACTTC. It specifies CASSLIRTAETQYF.

This clone has just a few counts. The chain uses TRBV7-6 and TRBJ1-5; maybe TRBD1 (5 bases). The V gene's germline CDR1 is SGHVS and CDR2 FNYEAQ. This CDR3 has 14 amino acids. V shed 5 bases and J shed 4 bases, with 12 bases lying between them. The chain's CDR3 is CASSPGTGNQPQHF. In DNA, the CDR3 is TGTGCCAGCAGCCCCGGGACTGGGAATCAGCCCCAGCATTTT.

The V call is TRBV6-1, the J call TRBJ2-5; 9 bases line up with TRBD2. J lost 4 bases, V lost 5 bases, and 8 bases had no gene match. CDR1 is MNHNS and CDR2 is SASEGT in the germline V gene. CDR3 length: 15 residues. The CDR3 DNA sequence: TGTGCCAGCAGTACCGTAGCGGGAGTACCAGAGACCCAGTACTTC. Amino acids: CASSTVAGVPETQYF.

The chain joins TRBV7-9 to TRBJ2-1; 9 positions agree with TRBD1. The junction had 5 bases not matched to a gene; V was cut back by 3 bases and J by 8 bases. The CDR3 is 14 residues long. Germline assignment: CDR1 SEHNR and CDR2 FQNEAQ (reference sequence). CDR3 loop: CASSFMTGGDEQFF. CDR3 DNA sequence: TGTGCCAGCAGCTTCATGACAGGGGGGGATGAGCAGTTCTTC.

The genes are TRBV5-7 and TRBJ2-1; D is ambiguous. TRBV5-7 qualifies as an ORF whose function is uncertain. The CDR3 has 17 amino acids. V lost 4 bases, J lost 1 base, and 18 bases lay in between. The CDR3 nucleotides read TGTGCCAGCAGCCCGCATTACTGGGCTGAGTCCTACAATGAGCAGTTCTTC. As protein: CASSPHYWAESYNEQFF.

This rearrangement joins TRBV9 to TRBJ2-5; perhaps TRBD2 as D (5 bases). This CDR3 has 16 residues. V lost 2 bases and J 5 bases, leaving 19 bases between the germline ends. CDR1 and CDR2 from the germline V gene are SGDLS and YYNGEE. CDR3 sequence: CASSVGEIGLMETQYF. The CDR3 region has the DNA TGTGCCAGCAGCGTTGGGGAGATAGGGCTTATGGAGACCCAGTACTTC.